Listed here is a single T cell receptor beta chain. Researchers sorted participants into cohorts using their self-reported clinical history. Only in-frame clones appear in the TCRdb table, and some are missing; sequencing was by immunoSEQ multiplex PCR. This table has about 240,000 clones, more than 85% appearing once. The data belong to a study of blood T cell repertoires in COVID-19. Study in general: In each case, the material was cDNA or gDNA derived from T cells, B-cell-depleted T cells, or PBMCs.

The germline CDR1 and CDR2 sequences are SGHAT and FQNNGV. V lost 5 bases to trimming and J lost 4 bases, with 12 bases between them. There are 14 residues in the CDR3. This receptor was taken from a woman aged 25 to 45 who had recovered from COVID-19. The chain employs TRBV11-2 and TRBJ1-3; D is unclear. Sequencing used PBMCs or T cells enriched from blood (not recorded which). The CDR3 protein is CASSREPPGNTIYF. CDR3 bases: TGTGCCAGCAGCCGCGAACCCCCCGGAAACACCATATATTTT. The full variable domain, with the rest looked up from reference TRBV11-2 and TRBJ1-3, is EAGVAQSPRYKIIEKRQSVAFWCNPISGHATLYWYQQILGQGPKLLIQFQNNGVVDDSQLPKDRFSAERLKGVDSTLKIQPAKLEDSAVYLCASSREPPGNTIYFGEGSWLTVV.